Shown below are 27 T cell receptor beta chains from a single sample sequenced in a study of blood T cell repertoires in COVID-19 (dated by TCRdb to about 2020). Libraries were built with the immunoSEQ multiplex PCR assay. The table was pulled from immuneACCESS by TCRdb, which kept in-frame rearrangements only. Such tables lose some clones; where checked, under half of the loss comes from unresolved V genes, and the rest has no known cause. The sample table holds 300,000 to 350,000 clones, of which roughly 90% were seen once. The ten largest clones take up under 7% of the sample. The material sequenced was peripheral blood. The receptors were gathered from a woman under 40 with COVID-19, enrolled during active disease.

V gene TRBV9 combines with J gene TRBJ1-2; D is possibly TRBD1 (5 bases). V lost 3 bases, J lost 4 bases, and 13 bases lay in between. The CDR3 is 14 amino acids. The germline V gene has CDR1 SGDLS and CDR2 YYNGEE. CDR3 coding DNA: TGTGCCAGCAGCGCAACTCCGGGGGTCTATGGCTACACCTTC. It translates to CASSATPGVYGYTF.

This clone was seen more than once but under ten times. The rearrangement links TRBV28 to TRBJ1-2; D call uncertain. The V gene lost 5 bases and the J gene lost 8 bases, with 21 bases spanning the gap. The CDR3 extends over 15 amino acids. From germline, CDR1 is MDHEN and CDR2 SYDVKM. The CDR3 nucleotides read TGTGCCAGCAGTACCCCCGGGTCGTTTTTTCGGGGCTACACCTTC. Translated: CASSTPGSFFRGYTF.

The V call is TRBV7-6, the J call TRBJ2-3; D ambiguous. The V gene's germline CDR1 is SGHVS and CDR2 FNYEAQ. The CDR3 is made up of 14 amino acids. V lost 3 bases to trimming and J lost 4 bases, with 11 bases between them. The CDR3 protein is CASSFEAPPDTQYF. Here the CDR3 DNA reads TGTGCCAGCAGCTTTGAGGCGCCCCCAGATACGCAGTATTTT.

This chain uses TRBV29-1 with TRBJ2-5; D uncertain. From germline, CDR1 is SQVTM and CDR2 ANQGSEA. Trimming left V 7 bases short and J 1 base short, with 16 bases between. This CDR3 comprises 14 residues. The CDR3, as DNA: TGCAGCGCCACACCCCCAGTTCGCCAAGAGACCCAGTACTTC. Translating gives CSATPPVRQETQYF.

The chain is built from TRBV28 and TRBJ1-6, with TRBD1 matching 8 bases. Germline CDR1 MDHEN, CDR2 SYDVKM. Unmatched junction bases numbered 13, after V lost 8 bases and J lost 10 bases. The CDR3 covers 15 residues. The chain's CDR3 is CASEKPQGALSPLHF. CDR3 nucleotides: TGTGCCAGCGAAAAACCCCAGGGGGCTCTATCACCCCTCCACTTT.

The chain uses TRBV10-3 and TRBJ1-5; TRBD1 aligns across 7 bases. Germline trimming cut 3 bases from V and 1 base from J; bases unmatched to any gene: 15. The germline CDR1 and CDR2 sequences are ENHRY and SYGVKD. The CDR3 runs to 19 residues. The CDR3 is CAISDDRAGAGLSNQPQHF. The DNA for the CDR3 is TGTGCCATCAGTGATGACAGGGCCGGCGCCGGGTTGAGCAATCAGCCCCAGCATTTT.

The chain has TRBV4-2 and TRBJ2-3, with TRBD2 matching over 8 bases. J gave up 1 base and V 0 bases, and 9 bases lay outside the gene matches. CDR1 is LGHNA, CDR2 YNFKEQ, per germline. CDR3 size: 18 residues. In DNA, the CDR3 is TGTGCCAGCAGCCAAGATATGGCGGGAGGTATCGGCACAGATACGCAGTATTTT. It codes for CASSQDMAGGIGTDTQYF.

V usage is TRBV24-1 and J usage is TRBJ2-3, with D possibly being TRBD2 (5 bases). Trimming left V 0 bases short and J 6 bases short, with 9 bases between. This CDR3 is 14 amino acids long. Germline CDR1 is KGHDR and CDR2 is SFDVKD. The CDR3 sequence: CATSDLAGGDTQYF. CDR3 DNA: TGTGCCACCAGTGATTTGGCCGGCGGGGATACGCAGTATTTT.

This chain links TRBV24-1 with TRBJ2-1, with D perhaps TRBD2 (6 bases). V lost 5 bases and J 9 bases, leaving 16 bases between the germline ends. The CDR3 loop spans 14 amino acids. CDR1 is KGHDR and CDR2 is SFDVKD in the germline V gene. In DNA form, the CDR3 reads TGTGCCACCAGTGCCACGGGACTCCCCATTGAGCAGTTCTTC. Translating gives CATSATGLPIEQFF.

The V gene is TRBV27, the J gene TRBJ1-5, with a possible D match to TRBD1 (5 bases). The CDR3 is made up of 13 amino acids. V gave up 3 bases and J gave up 7 bases, with 10 bases separating them. From germline, CDR1 is MNHEY and CDR2 SMNVEV (reference sequence). Here the CDR3 DNA reads TGTGCCAGCAGTTTGGGGCCCCGCCAGCCCCAGCATTTT. Amino acids: CASSLGPRQPQHF.

V is TRBV7-8 and J is TRBJ2-7; D is perhaps TRBD1 (6 bases). This CDR3 contains 14 residues. Germline CDR1 reads SGHVS; CDR2 reads FQNEAQ. V was pared by 0 bases and J by 7 bases, with 13 bases between. The CDR3 loop is CASSLAGALWEQYF. DNA of the CDR3: TGTGCCAGCAGCTTAGCGGGGGCTCTCTGGGAGCAGTACTTC.

The chain has TRBV5-1 and TRBJ2-1; 10 bases match TRBD1. J was trimmed by 6 bases and V by 2 bases; bases with no gene match: 5. The length of the CDR3 is 15 residues. CDR1 SGHRS and CDR2 YFSETQ come from the germline V gene. The CDR3 spells CASSFRTGGGNEQFF. As DNA, the CDR3 is TGCGCCAGCAGCTTTAGGACAGGGGGAGGCAATGAGCAGTTCTTC.

This chain joins TRBV2 and TRBJ2-5; 7 positions match TRBD1. The V and J ends lost 5 bases and 7 bases, in that order; junction bases with no gene match: 7. This CDR3 region has 13 residues. Germline V gene sequence: CDR1 SNHLY, CDR2 FYNNEI. CDR3 nucleotide sequence: TGTGCCAGCAGTAGGCAGGGGGTCGGGACCCAGTACTTC. Encoded protein: CASSRQGVGTQYF.

This sequence joins TRBV5-6 and TRBJ2-1; 13 bases map to TRBD2. Germline values: CDR1 SGHDT, CDR2 YYEEEE. The CDR3 spans 16 residues. The junction had 9 bases not matched to a gene; V was cut back by 4 bases and J by 8 bases. This CDR3 is CASSLPGLAGVDEQFF. The DNA for the CDR3 is TGTGCCAGCAGCCTACCAGGACTAGCGGGAGTCGATGAGCAGTTCTTC.

The chain recombines TRBV9 with TRBJ2-1; 12 positions agree with TRBD2. The CDR3 is made up of 16 amino acids. V trimming: 0 bases; J trimming: 9 bases; junction bases outside the gene matches: 7. Germline CDR1 SGDLS, CDR2 YYNGEE. CDR3 amino acids: CASSVEASGRAREQFF. CDR3 in DNA: TGTGCCAGCAGCGTAGAGGCTAGCGGGAGGGCCCGTGAGCAGTTCTTC.

The chain couples TRBV18 to TRBJ1-3; 12 bases match TRBD1. J lost 2 bases, V lost 4 bases, and 3 bases had no gene match. CDR3 length: 16 amino acids. The germline V gene encodes CDR1 KGHSH and CDR2 LQKENI. This chain's CDR3 is CASSLGDRGPGNTIYF. CDR3 in DNA: TGTGCCAGCTCACTGGGGGACAGGGGGCCTGGAAACACCATATATTTT. The variable domain in full, completed from reference TRBV18 and TRBJ1-3, reads NAGVMQNPRHLVRRRGQEARLRCSPMKGHSHVYWYRQLPEEGLKFMVYLQKENIIDESGMPKERFSAEFPKEGPSILRIQQVVRGDSAAYFCASSLGDRGPGNTIYFGEGSWLTVV.

The V gene is TRBV6-5, the J gene TRBJ1-5; 8 bases match TRBD1. Per germline, CDR1 MNHEY and CDR2 SVGAGI. Trimming at V came to 0 bases and at J to 8 bases, leaving 6 bases not matched to a gene. The CDR3 sequence is 15 residues long. The DNA of the CDR3 is TGTGCCAGCAGTTACTCGTGGCAGGGGGCTGAGCCCCAGCATTTT. It codes for CASSYSWQGAEPQHF.

The chain has TRBV5-1 and TRBJ2-1; tentative D call: TRBD1 (6 bases). Trimming took off 0 bases at V and 8 bases at J, with 18 bases between the two ends. Germline CDR1 is SGHRS and CDR2 is YFSETQ. CDR3 length equals 16 residues. As DNA, the CDR3 is TGCGCCAGCAGCTTGGGGGCCGGGACAAAGAGGGATGAGCAGTTCTTC. This encodes CASSLGAGTKRDEQFF.

This clone has just a few counts. V usage is TRBV27 and J usage is TRBJ2-2, with D unclear. There are 13 residues in the CDR3. The germline V gene encodes CDR1 MNHEY and CDR2 SMNVEV (reference sequence). The ends were cut back, 0 bases at V and 9 bases at J, with 8 bases in the middle. This chain's CDR3 is CASSLSRIRELFF. The DNA for the CDR3 is TGTGCCAGCAGTTTATCCCGTATTCGGGAGCTGTTTTTT.

V and J are TRBV11-2 and TRBJ2-3; 8 bases map to TRBD1. V lost 3 bases and J lost 1; bases outside the gene matches: 0. CDR3 length: 14 amino acids. Per germline, CDR1 SGHAT and CDR2 FQNNGV. The CDR3 spells CASSLDRGTDTQYF. The DNA of the CDR3 is TGTGCCAGCAGCTTGGACAGGGGCACAGATACGCAGTATTTT.

The genes are TRBV11-1 and TRBJ1-2; 8 bases align to TRBD1. Looked up from germline, CDR1 is SGHAT and CDR2 is FQDESV (reference sequence). V was clipped by 0 bases and J by 4 bases; unmatched bases: 16. This CDR3 is 19 amino acids long. CDR3 residues: CASSLALRDWGQASYGYTF. The CDR3 DNA reads as TGTGCCAGCAGCTTAGCGCTAAGAGACTGGGGACAGGCGTCCTATGGCTACACCTTC.

The V and J genes are TRBV25-1 and TRBJ1-2, with D hard to call. The germline V gene encodes CDR1 MGHDK and CDR2 SYGVNS. The V end was cut by 3 bases, the J end by 0 bases, with 14 bases between. The length of the CDR3 is 16 residues. The CDR3 DNA is TGTGCCAGCAGTGAGAATGTTGGCAGAACTAACTATGGCTACACCTTC. Protein sequence: CASSENVGRTNYGYTF.

In this sample, this clone turned up once. The chain couples TRBV2 to TRBJ2-6; TRBD1 is a possible D gene (6 bases). CDR1 is SNHLY and CDR2 is FYNNEI in the germline V gene. The CDR3 is 18 amino acids. V was cut by 4 bases and J by 0 bases, with 16 bases left in between. CDR3 loop: CASSGRDTARSGANVLTF. CDR3 nucleotide sequence: TGTGCCAGCAGTGGCCGGGACACCGCTCGCTCTGGGGCCAACGTCCTGACTTTC.

The gene calls are TRBV2 and TRBJ1-6; D not resolved. The CDR3 runs to 14 residues. V lost 11 bases, J lost 7 bases, and 18 bases lay in between. Germline V gene sequence: CDR1 SNHLY, CDR2 FYNNEI. CDR3 nucleotide sequence: TGTGCCGGCCATCCGAAACCGGGGAATTCACCCCTCCACTTT. This sequence encodes CAGHPKPGNSPLHF.

V is TRBV19 and J is TRBJ2-1; weak D call: TRBD1 (7 bases). Trimming removed 3 bases at V and 4 bases at J, with 16 bases between. Germline CDR1 and CDR2: LNHDA and SQIVND (reference sequence). This CDR3 comprises 16 residues. The CDR3 region has the DNA TGTGCCAGTAGTATTGGTGGAGGGGGCTTTTACAATGAGCAGTTCTTC. Translated, it gives CASSIGGGGFYNEQFF. The variable domain in full, with the rest retrieved from reference TRBV19 and TRBJ2-1, is DGGITQSPKYLFRKEGQNVTLSCEQNLNHDAMYWYRQDPGQGLRLIYYSQIVNDFQKGDIAEGYSVSREKKESFPLTVTSAQKNPTAFYLCASSIGGGGFYNEQFFGPGTRLTVL.

The V gene is TRBV2, the J gene TRBJ1-2, with 10 bases lining up with TRBD1. The junction had 5 bases not matched to a gene; V was cut back by 0 bases and J by 4 bases. CDR3 length equals 16 residues. Germline V CDR1 and CDR2: SNHLY, FYNNEI. The CDR3 coding sequence is TGTGCCAGCAGTGAAGCGCCGGGACAGGGGTTCTATGGCTACACCTTC. Encoded protein: CASSEAPGQGFYGYTF.

The V and J genes are TRBV20-1 and TRBJ1-5; 7 bases agree with TRBD1. The germline V gene encodes CDR1 DFQATT and CDR2 SNEGSKA (reference sequence). The J segment lost 12 bases and the V segment lost 1 base, leaving 3 bases of the junction unmatched. The CDR3 sequence is 11 residues long. CDR3 in DNA: TGCAGTGCTAGAGCCGACAGGGACCAGCATTTT. It yields the protein CSARADRDQHF.